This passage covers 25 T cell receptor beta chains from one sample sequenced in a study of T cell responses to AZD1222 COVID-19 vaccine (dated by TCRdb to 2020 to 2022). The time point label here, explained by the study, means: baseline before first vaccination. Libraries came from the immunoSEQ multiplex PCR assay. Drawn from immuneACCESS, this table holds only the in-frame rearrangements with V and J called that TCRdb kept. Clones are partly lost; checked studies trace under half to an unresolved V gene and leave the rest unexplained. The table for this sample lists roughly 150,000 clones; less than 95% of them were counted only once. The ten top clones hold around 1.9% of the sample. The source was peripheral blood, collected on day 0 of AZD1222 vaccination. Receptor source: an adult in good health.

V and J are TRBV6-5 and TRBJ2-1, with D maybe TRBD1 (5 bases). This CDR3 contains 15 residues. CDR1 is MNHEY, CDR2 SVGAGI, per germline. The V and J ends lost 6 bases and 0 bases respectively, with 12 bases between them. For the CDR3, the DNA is TGTGCCAGCAGCTTGACAGAAAGCTCCTACAATGAGCAGTTCTTC. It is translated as CASSLTESSYNEQFF.

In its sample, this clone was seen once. CDR3 sequence (DNA): TGTGCCAGTGAGGGGAGGCTGAGTGGCTACACCTTC. This encodes CASEGRLSGYTF. The rearrangement joins TRBV28 to TRBJ1-2; D is perhaps TRBD1 (5 bases). The CDR3 extends over 12 amino acids. Deletions cut 9 bases from V and 7 bases from J, with 15 bases between. Germline V gene sequence: CDR1 MDHEN, CDR2 SYDVKM.

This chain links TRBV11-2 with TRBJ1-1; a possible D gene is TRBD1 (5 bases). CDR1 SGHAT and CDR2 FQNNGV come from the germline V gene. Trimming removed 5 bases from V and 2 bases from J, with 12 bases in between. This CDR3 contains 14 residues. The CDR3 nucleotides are TGTGCCAGCAGCCCTGGCGACAGAAACACTGAAGCTTTCTTT. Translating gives CASSPGDRNTEAFF.

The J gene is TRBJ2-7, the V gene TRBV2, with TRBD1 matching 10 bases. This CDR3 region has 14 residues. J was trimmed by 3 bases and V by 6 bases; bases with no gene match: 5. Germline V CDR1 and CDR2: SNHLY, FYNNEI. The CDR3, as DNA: TGTGCCAGCAGCGGACAGGGGGTCCACTACGAGCAGTACTTC. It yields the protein CASSGQGVHYEQYF.

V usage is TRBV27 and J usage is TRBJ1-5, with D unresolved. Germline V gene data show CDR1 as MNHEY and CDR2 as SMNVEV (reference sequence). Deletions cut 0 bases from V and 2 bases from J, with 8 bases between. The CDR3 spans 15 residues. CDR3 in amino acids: CASSLSRFGNQPQHF. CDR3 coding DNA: TGTGCCAGCAGTTTATCCAGGTTCGGCAATCAGCCCCAGCATTTT.

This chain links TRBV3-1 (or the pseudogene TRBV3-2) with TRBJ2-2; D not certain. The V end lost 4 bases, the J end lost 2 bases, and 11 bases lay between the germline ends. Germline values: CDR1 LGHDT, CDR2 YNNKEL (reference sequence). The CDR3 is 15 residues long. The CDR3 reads CASSPSTPNTGELFF. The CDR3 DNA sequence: TGTGCCAGCAGCCCCAGTACCCCCAACACCGGGGAGCTGTTTTTT.

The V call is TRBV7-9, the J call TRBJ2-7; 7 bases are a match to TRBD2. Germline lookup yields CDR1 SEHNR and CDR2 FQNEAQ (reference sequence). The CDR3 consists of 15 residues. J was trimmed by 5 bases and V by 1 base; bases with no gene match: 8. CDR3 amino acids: CASSLVAGATHEQYF. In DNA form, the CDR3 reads TGTGCCAGCAGCTTAGTGGCGGGAGCTACCCACGAGCAGTACTTC. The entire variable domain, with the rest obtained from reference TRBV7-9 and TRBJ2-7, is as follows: DTGVSQNPRHKITKRGQNVTFRCDPISEHNRLYWYRQTLGQGPEFLTYFQNEAQLEKSRLLSDRFSAERPKGSFSTLEIQRTEQGDSAMYLCASSLVAGATHEQYFGPGTRLTVT.

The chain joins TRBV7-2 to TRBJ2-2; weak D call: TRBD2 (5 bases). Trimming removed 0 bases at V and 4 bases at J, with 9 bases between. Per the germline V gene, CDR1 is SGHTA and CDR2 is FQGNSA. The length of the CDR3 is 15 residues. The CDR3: CASSLAGVLTGELFF. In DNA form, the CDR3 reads TGTGCCAGCAGCTTAGCGGGAGTCCTCACCGGGGAGCTGTTTTTT.

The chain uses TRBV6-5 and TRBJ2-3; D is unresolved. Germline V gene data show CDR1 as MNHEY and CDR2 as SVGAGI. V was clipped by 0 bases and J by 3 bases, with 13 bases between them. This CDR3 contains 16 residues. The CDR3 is CASSYSGQEITDTQYF. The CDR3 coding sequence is TGTGCCAGCAGTTACTCAGGGCAGGAGATAACAGATACGCAGTATTTT.

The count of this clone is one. CDR3 in amino acids: CASSLGTKYQETQYF. CDR3 coding DNA: TGTGCCAGCAGTTTGGGGACAAAGTACCAAGAGACCCAGTACTTC. This chain joins TRBV28 and TRBJ2-5, with D possibly TRBD1 on 6 matching bases. This CDR3 contains 15 residues. Deletions cut 3 bases from V and 0 bases from J, with 11 bases between. Germline lookup yields CDR1 MDHEN and CDR2 SYDVKM.

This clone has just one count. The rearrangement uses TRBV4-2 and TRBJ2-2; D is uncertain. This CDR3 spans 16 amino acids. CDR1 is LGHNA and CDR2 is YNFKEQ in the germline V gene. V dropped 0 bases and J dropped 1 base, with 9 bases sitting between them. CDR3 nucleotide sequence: TGTGCCAGCAGCCAAGAAGGTTTAGGGAACACCGGGGAGCTGTTTTTT. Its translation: CASSQEGLGNTGELFF.

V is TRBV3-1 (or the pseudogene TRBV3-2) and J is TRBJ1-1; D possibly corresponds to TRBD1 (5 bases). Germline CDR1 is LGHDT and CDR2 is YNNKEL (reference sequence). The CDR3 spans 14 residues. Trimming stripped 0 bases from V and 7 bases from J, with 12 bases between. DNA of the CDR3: TGTGCCAGCAGCCAAGAGGGGAGGGACCATGAAGCTTTCTTT. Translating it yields CASSQEGRDHEAFF.

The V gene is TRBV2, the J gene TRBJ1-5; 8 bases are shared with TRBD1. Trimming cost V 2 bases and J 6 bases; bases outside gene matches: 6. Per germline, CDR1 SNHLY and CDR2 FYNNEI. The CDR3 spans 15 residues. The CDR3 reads CASSEFGQGFQPQHF. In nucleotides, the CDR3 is TGTGCCAGCAGTGAATTTGGACAGGGTTTTCAGCCCCAGCATTTT. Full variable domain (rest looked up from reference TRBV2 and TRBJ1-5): EPEVTQTPSHQVTQMGQEVILRCVPISNHLYFYWYRQILGQKVEFLVSFYNNEISEKSEIFDDQFSVERPDGSNFTLKIRSTKLEDSAMYFCASSEFGQGFQPQHFGDGTRLSIL.

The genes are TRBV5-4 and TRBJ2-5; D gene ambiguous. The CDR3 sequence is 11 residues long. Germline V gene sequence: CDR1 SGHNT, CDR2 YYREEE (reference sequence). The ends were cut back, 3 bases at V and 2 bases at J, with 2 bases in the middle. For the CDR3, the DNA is TGTGCCAGCAGCTGGCAAGAGACCCAGTACTTC. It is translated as CASSWQETQYF. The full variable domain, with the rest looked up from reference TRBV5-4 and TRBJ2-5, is ETGVTQSPTHLIKTRGQQVTLRCSSQSGHNTVSWYQQALGQGPQFIFQYYREEENGRGNFPPRFSGLQFPNYSSELNVNALELDDSALYLCASSWQETQYFGPGTRLLVL.

This chain's CDR3 is CASSRGQGAYEQYF. The CDR3 DNA reads TGTGCCAGCAGCCGGGGACAGGGGGCCTACGAGCAGTACTTC. The chain carries TRBV11-2 and TRBJ2-7, with 11 bases matching TRBD1. Unmatched junction bases numbered 2, after V lost 5 bases and J lost 2 bases. Germline V gene lookup returns CDR1 SGHAT and CDR2 FQNNGV. CDR3 length equals 14 residues.

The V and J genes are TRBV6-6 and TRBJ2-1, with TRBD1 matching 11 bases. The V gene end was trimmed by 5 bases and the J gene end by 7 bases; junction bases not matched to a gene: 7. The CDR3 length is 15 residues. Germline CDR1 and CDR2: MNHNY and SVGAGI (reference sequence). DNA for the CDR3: TGTGCCAGCAGTCGGGGACAGGGGGAATGGAATGAGCAGTTCTTC. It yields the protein CASSRGQGEWNEQFF.

Here the CDR3 DNA reads TGTGCCAGCACCCCCACTAGCGGGGCCTACGAGCAGTACTTC. It specifies CASTPTSGAYEQYF. This chain links TRBV6-5 with TRBJ2-7; 10 nucleotides agree with TRBD2. J lost 2 bases, V lost 7 bases, and 5 bases had no gene match. Germline CDR1 MNHEY, CDR2 SVGAGI. The CDR3 extends over 14 amino acids.

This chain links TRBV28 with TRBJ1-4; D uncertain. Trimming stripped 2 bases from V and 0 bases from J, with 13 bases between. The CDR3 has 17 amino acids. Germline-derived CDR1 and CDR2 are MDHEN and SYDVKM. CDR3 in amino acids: CASSLGQAITTNEKLFF. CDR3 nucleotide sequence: TGTGCCAGCAGTTTAGGGCAGGCGATCACAACTAATGAAAAACTGTTTTTT.

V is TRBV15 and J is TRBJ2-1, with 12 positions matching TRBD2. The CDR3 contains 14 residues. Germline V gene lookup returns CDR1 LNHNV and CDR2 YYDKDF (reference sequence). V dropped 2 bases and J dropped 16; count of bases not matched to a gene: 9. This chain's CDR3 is CATSRPLAGGPVFF. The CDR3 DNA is TGTGCCACCAGCAGACCACTAGCGGGAGGCCCGGTTTTCTTC.

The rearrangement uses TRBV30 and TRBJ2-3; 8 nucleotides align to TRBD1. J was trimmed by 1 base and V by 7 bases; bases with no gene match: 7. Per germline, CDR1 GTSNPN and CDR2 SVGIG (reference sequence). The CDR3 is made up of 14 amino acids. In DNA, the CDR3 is TGTGCCTCGGACAGGGAGAAAGGCACAGATACGCAGTATTTT. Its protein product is CASDREKGTDTQYF.

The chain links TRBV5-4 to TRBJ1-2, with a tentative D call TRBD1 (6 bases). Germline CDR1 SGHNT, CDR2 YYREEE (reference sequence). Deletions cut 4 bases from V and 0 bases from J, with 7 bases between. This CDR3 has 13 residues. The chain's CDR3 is CASSRTANYGYTF. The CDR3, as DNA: TGTGCCAGCAGCCGGACAGCTAACTATGGCTACACCTTC.

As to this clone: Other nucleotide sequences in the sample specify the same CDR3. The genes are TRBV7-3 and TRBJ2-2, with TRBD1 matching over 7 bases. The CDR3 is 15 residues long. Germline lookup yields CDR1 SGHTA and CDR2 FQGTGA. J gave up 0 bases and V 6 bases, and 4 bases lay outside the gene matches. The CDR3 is CASRRTGSNTGELFF. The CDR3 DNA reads TGTGCCAGCAGGCGGACAGGATCGAACACCGGGGAGCTGTTTTTT. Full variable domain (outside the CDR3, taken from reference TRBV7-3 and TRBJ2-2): GAGVSQTPSNKVTEKGKYVELRCDPISGHTALYWYRQSLGQGPEFLIYFQGTGAADDSGLPNDRFFAVRPEGSVSTLKIQRTERGDSAVYLCASRRTGSNTGELFFGEGSRLTVL.

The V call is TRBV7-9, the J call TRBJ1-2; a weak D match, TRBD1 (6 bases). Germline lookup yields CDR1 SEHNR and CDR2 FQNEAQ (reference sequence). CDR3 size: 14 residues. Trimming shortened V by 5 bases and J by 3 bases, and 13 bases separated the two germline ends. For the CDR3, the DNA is TGTGCCAGCAGCCCATCGACAGGATACTATGGCTACACCTTC. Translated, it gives CASSPSTGYYGYTF.

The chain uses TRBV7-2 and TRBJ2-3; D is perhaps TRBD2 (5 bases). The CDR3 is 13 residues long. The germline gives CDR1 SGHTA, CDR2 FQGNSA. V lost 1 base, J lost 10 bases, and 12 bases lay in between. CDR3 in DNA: TGTGCCAGCAGCTTAGATGTACTAGGCGCGCAGTATTTT. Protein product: CASSLDVLGAQYF. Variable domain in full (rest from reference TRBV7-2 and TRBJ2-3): GAGVSQSPSNKVTEKGKDVELRCDPISGHTALYWYRQSLGQGLEFLIYFQGNSAPDKSGLPSDRFSAERTGGSVSTLTIQRTQQEDSAVYLCASSLDVLGAQYFGPGTRLTVL.

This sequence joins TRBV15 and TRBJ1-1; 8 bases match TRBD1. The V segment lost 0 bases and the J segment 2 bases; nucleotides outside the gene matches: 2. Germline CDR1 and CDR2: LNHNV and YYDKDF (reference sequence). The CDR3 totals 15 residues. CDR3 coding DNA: TGTGCCACCAGCAGAGAGGACAGGGCAAACACTGAAGCTTTCTTT. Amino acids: CATSREDRANTEAFF. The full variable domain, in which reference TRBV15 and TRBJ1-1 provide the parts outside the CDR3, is DAMVIQNPRYQVTQFGKPVTLSCSQTLNHNVMYWYQQKSSQAPKLLFHYYDKDFNNEADTPDNFQSRRPNTSFCFLDIRSPGLGDTAMYLCATSREDRANTEAFFGQGTRLTVV.